This T cell receptor (beta chain) was sequenced for a study of T cell repertoires in cytomegalovirus infection. Study at large: Used in the study were CMV epitopes, some recently identified and HLA-C-restricted, others well-studied and HLA-B-restricted. Both CMV infection and a matching HLA type were indicated by public TCR beta signatures. Whole-study results and caveats: Dominating the ex vivo response were TCR beta clonotypes that were CMV-specific and HLA-C-restricted.

This clonotype has a handful of counts. Its antigen remains unidentified. Trimming shortened V by 9 bases and J by 0 bases, and 12 bases separated the two germline ends. The CDR3 has 14 residues. Germline assignment: CDR1 LNHDA and CDR2 SQIVND (reference sequence). TCRdb fed the reads into MiXCR, producing one record per CDR3 protein. The table records 69,000 or so distinct CDR3 sequences, more than 25% of them present only once. The rearrangement links TRBV19 to TRBJ1-5; D call uncertain. The source of this sequence is a human donor in good health (CMV status not recorded). Some clones in this sample may be carry-over from other donors' samples. Sequencing used CD8+ T cells from cultured PBMCs, obtained from culture after CMV antigen stimulation. CDR3 in DNA: TGTGCCAGCGGGCCGTACAATAGCAATCAGCCCCAGCATTTT. Residues: CASGPYNSNQPQHF.